Included here is one TCR beta chain sequence, with context. What it recognizes is unknown. One end of the junction fails to match germline, which may point to a read error. Germline V gene sequence: CDR1 ENHRY, CDR2 SYGVKD. CDR3 length equals 13 residues. Investigators amplified TCR beta CDR3 regions from RNA transcripts. Amplification began with first-round RT-PCR using HTBI primers, then second-round multiplex PCR was performed. TCRdb used MiXCR to reprocess the multiplex PCR reads, holding one entry per CDR3 protein. The sample shows hundreds of thousands of distinct CDR3 sequences, roughly two fifths of them seen only once. This sample was included in a study of Graves' ophthalmopathy and Graves' hyperthyroidism. Overall study findings and caveats: Most thyroid-expanded clonotypes exceeding 0.001 frequency were also found in blood.

This chain connects TRBV10-3 to TRBJ2-7; the D is unclear. The sample taken for sequencing was peripheral blood. The receptor was isolated from an adult man with Graves' ophthalmopathy. The CDR3 loop reads CASSYSTVFEQYF. For the CDR3, the DNA is TGTGCCAGCAGTTACTCGACGGTCTTCGAGCAGTACTTC.